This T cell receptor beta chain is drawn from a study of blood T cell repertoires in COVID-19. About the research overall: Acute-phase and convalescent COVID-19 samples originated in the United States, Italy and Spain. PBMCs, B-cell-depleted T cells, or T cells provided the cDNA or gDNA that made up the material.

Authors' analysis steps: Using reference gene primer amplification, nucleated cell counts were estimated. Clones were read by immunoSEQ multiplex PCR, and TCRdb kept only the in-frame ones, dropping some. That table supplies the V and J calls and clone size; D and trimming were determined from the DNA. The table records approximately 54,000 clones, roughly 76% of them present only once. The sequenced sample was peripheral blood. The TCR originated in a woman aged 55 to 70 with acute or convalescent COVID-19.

Here the CDR3 reads CASSDLNTQYF. The DNA of the CDR3 is TGTGCCAGCAGTGACCTAAATACGCAGTATTTT. V gene TRBV2 combines with J gene TRBJ2-3; no reliable D call. The germline V gene has CDR1 SNHLY and CDR2 FYNNEI. Between the trimmed V and J ends, which lost 3 bases and 7 bases, there was a span of 5 bases. This CDR3 is built from 11 residues.